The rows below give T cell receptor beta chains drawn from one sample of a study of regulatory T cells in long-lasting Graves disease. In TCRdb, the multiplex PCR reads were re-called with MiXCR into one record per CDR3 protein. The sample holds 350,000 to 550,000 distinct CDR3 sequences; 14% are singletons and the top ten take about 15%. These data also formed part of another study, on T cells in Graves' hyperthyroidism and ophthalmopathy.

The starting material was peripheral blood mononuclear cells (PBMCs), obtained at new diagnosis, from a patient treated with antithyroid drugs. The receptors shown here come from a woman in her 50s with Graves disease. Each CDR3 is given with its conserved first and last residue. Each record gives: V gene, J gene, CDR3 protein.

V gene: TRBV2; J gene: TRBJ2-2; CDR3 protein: CASSNRQGSPGELFF
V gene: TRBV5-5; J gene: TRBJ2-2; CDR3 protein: CASSGTGLAGTTGELFF
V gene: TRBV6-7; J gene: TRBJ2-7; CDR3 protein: CASSYKKGLTSYEQYF
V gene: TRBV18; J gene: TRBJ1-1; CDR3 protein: CASSPRSLDKEEGTEAFF
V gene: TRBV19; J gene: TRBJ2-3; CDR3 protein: CASSITGTDTQYF
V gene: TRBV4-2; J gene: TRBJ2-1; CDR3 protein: CASSQETGEQFF
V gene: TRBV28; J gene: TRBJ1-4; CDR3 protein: CASSLDRGGTNEKLFF
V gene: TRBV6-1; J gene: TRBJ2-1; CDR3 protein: CASSDLAGKDEQFF
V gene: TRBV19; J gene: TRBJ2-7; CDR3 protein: CASSLSMDVSYEQYF
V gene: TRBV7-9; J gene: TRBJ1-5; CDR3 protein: CASSASGIKVQPQHF
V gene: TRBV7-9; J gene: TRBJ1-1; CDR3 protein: CASSSRGGQGEPRTEAFF
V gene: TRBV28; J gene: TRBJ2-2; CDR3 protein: CASSLRREAGELFF
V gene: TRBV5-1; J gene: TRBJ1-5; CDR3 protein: CASSPSTGGNQPQHF
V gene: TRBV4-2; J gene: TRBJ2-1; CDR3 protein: CASSGVGREGGDEQFF
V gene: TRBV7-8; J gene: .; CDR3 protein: CASSLERGQETQYF
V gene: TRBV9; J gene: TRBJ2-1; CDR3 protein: CASSVATGKKFF
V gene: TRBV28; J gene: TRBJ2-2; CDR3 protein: CASTPGVTGELFF
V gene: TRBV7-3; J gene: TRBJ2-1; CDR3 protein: CASSAYTGTSGRAGNEQFF
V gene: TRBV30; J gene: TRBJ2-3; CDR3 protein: CAWRPRAGSTDTQYF
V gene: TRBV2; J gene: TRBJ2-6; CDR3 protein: CASRTGGAFGANVLTF
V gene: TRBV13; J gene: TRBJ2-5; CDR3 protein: CASSILATQETQYF
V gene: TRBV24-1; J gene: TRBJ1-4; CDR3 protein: CATSDGQGRGSRTEKLFF